The 5 T cell receptor beta chains below were found in one sample sequenced in a study of cytomegalovirus exposure and HLA in healthy donors. PCR primers comprised 60 Vbeta and 13 Jbeta primers. Data came from immunoSEQ multiplex PCR; TCRdb stores just in-frame clones and leaves some out. There are 150,000 to 200,000 clones in the sample; about four fifths occur only once, and 4.9% lies in the top ten. The sample comprised PBMCs. The receptors were sampled from a young woman in good health and CMV-seropositive.

The genes are TRBV28 and TRBJ1-2; tentative D call: TRBD1 (6 bases). Trimming took off 2 bases at V and 8 bases at J, with 9 bases between the two ends. The CDR3 is 12 amino acids. CDR1 MDHEN and CDR2 SYDVKM come from the germline V gene. The CDR3 nucleotides are TGTGCCAGCAGTTTAAGGGGGAAAGGCTACACCTTC. It translates to CASSLRGKGYTF.

The V and J genes are TRBV9 and TRBJ2-5; TRBD2 matches 8 bases. This CDR3 comprises 16 residues. CDR1 and CDR2 from the germline V gene are SGDLS and YYNGEE. With V trimmed by 0 bases and J by 2 bases, 6 bases remained unmatched. CDR3 in DNA: TGTGCCAGCAGCGTAGATATGCGGGGGGTTCAAGAGACCCAGTACTTC. Its translation is CASSVDMRGVQETQYF. Full variable domain (rest looked up from reference TRBV9 and TRBJ2-5): DSGVTQTPKHLITATGQRVTLRCSPRSGDLSVYWYQQSLDQGLQFLIQYYNGEERAKGNILERFSAQQFPDLHSELNLSSLELGDSALYFCASSVDMRGVQETQYFGPGTRLLVL.

The chain combines TRBV6-5 with TRBJ1-2; perhaps TRBD1 as D (5 bases). CDR1 MNHEY and CDR2 SVGAGI come from the germline V gene. The CDR3 sequence is 14 residues long. Deletions cut 0 bases from V and 4 bases from J, with 9 bases between. CDR3 nucleotides: TGTGCCAGCAGTTACTCCCAGGGTACCTATGGCTACACCTTC. Its protein is CASSYSQGTYGYTF.

The V and J genes are TRBV19 and TRBJ1-4; D is perhaps TRBD1 (5 bases). Germline CDR1 is LNHDA and CDR2 is SQIVND (reference sequence). The CDR3 is 16 amino acids. Trimming removed 11 bases from V and 2 bases from J, with 21 bases in between. The CDR3 here is CASKPDWRGTNEKLFF. In DNA, the CDR3 is TGTGCCTCCAAGCCAGACTGGAGGGGTACTAATGAAAAACTGTTTTTT.

The chain links TRBV6-6 to TRBJ1-4; TRBD1 is a possible D gene (5 bases). The length of the CDR3 is 15 residues. V lost 7 bases to trimming and J lost 8 bases, with 20 bases between them. Germline assignment: CDR1 MNHNY and CDR2 SVGAGI (reference sequence). In DNA, the CDR3 is TGTGCCAGCACCCAGGCCGGGGGAGGTGGAGAAAAACTGTTTTTT. Its translation: CASTQAGGGGEKLFF.